This record looks at one T cell receptor beta chain sequence and its context. These data originate in a study of blood T cell repertoires in COVID-19. As for the study in general: PBMCs, B-cell-depleted T cells, or T cells provided the cDNA or gDNA that made up the material.

The assay was immunoSEQ multiplex PCR, and TCRdb's table has in-frame clones only and misses some. The sample gives 120,000 or so clones, 90% of which show up once; roughly 5% is in the top ten. It was during active infection that Seattle patients were enrolled and then longitudinally followed. In germline, CDR1 is LNHDA, CDR2 SQIVND (reference sequence). The CDR3 has 15 residues. V was clipped by 8 bases and J by 0 bases; unmatched bases: 10. The chain joins TRBV19 to TRBJ2-7; 7 bases map to TRBD1. Sequencing was done on a sample of peripheral blood. The sequence was collected from a man aged 60 to 69 with COVID-19, enrolled during active disease. CDR3 region: CASAQDRTNSYEQYF. CDR3 bases: TGTGCCAGTGCCCAGGACAGGACGAACTCCTACGAGCAGTACTTC.